The 15 T cell receptor beta chains in this list originate from one sample, sequenced in a study of graft-versus-host responses after intestinal transplantation. These receptors' antigens are unknown. Some clones are missing from TCRdb's copy, which holds only in-frame ones; the method was immunoSEQ multiplex PCR. The repertoire includes 150,000 or so clones, over 90% of them detected once, and approximately 0.2% sits in the top ten. Source: unstimulated CD4+ T cells sorted from spleen or lymph node cells, taken before intestinal transplant. The receptor source for this set is a human donor who received an intestinal transplant.

V usage is TRBV7-2 and J usage is TRBJ2-3; weak D call: TRBD2 (6 bases). Per germline, CDR1 SGHTA and CDR2 FQGNSA. CDR3 length: 17 residues. Between the trimmed V and J ends, which lost 5 bases and 3 bases, there was a span of 21 bases. In nucleotides, the CDR3 is TGTGCCAGCAGCCATCCCGGGGCGGGGTGGGGGACAGATACGCAGTATTTT. Its translation is CASSHPGAGWGTDTQYF.

This chain uses TRBV9 with TRBJ1-1; D call uncertain. The germline V gene encodes CDR1 SGDLS and CDR2 YYNGEE. V lost 0 bases, J lost 1 base, and 7 bases lay in between. The CDR3 length is 14 residues. CDR3 sequence (DNA): TGTGCCAGCAGCGTAGAAGTTCGGAACACTGAAGCTTTCTTT. As protein: CASSVEVRNTEAFF.

The chain recombines TRBV13 with TRBJ1-2; no firm D call. Trimming left V 5 bases short and J 6 bases short, with 16 bases between. The germline CDR1 and CDR2 sequences are PRHDT and FYEKMQ (reference sequence). The CDR3 runs 14 residues. The CDR3 protein is CASSPFTVGDGYTF. The CDR3 nucleotides are TGTGCCAGCAGCCCCTTTACAGTGGGAGATGGCTACACCTTC.

The CDR3 DNA reads as TGCGCCAGCAGCCCAGTAGCGGGAGGGCCAGATACGCAGTATTTT. This codes for CASSPVAGGPDTQYF. This chain uses TRBV5-1 with TRBJ2-3; 11 bases agree with TRBD2. The V and J ends lost 4 bases and 4 bases, in that order; junction bases with no gene match: 5. This CDR3 region has 15 residues. In germline, CDR1 is SGHRS, CDR2 YFSETQ.

A word on this clone: Different DNA sequences within this sample yield the same CDR3. The chain employs TRBV7-9 and TRBJ1-1, with D possibly being TRBD1 (6 bases). The germline V gene has CDR1 SEHNR and CDR2 FQNEAQ (reference sequence). With 3 bases removed from V and 14 bases from J, the gap between germline ends came to 13 bases. The CDR3 has 11 residues. CDR3 sequence: CASSFRGRAFF. CDR3 coding DNA: TGTGCCAGCAGCTTCAGGGGACGGGCCTTCTTT.

This chain's CDR3 is CAWSVGGSGEKLFF. The CDR3 nucleotides read TGTGCCTGGAGTGTGGGAGGGTCGGGCGAAAAACTGTTTTTT. The rearrangement uses TRBV30 and TRBJ1-4, with D uncertain. This CDR3 is built from 14 residues. CDR1 and CDR2 from the germline V gene are GTSNPN and SVGIG (reference sequence). The ends were cut back, 0 bases at V and 8 bases at J, with 13 bases in the middle.

The chain has TRBV27 and TRBJ2-5; no clear D. There are 13 residues in the CDR3. The germline V gene encodes CDR1 MNHEY and CDR2 SMNVEV (reference sequence). The ends were cut back, 5 bases at V and 2 bases at J, with 9 bases in the middle. This CDR3 reads CASSPLLQETQYF. The CDR3 nucleotides read TGTGCCAGCAGTCCCTTATTACAAGAGACCCAGTACTTC.

This rearrangement joins TRBV29-1 to TRBJ2-1, with a weak D call TRBD2 (6 bases). V dropped 5 bases and J dropped 2 bases, with 13 bases sitting between them. Germline-derived CDR1 and CDR2 are SQVTM and ANQGSEA. The CDR3 runs to 14 residues. The CDR3 reads CSVTLAQTYNEQFF. The CDR3 coding sequence is TGCAGCGTTACCCTAGCGCAGACCTACAATGAGCAGTTCTTC.

This chain uses TRBV14 with TRBJ2-2; D not certain. Germline CDR1 and CDR2: SGHDN and FVKESK. This CDR3 comprises 13 residues. With 1 base removed from V and 6 bases from J, the gap between germline ends came to 6 bases. The CDR3 sequence: CASSQGFSGELFF. The DNA of the CDR3 is TGTGCCAGCAGCCAAGGTTTTTCCGGGGAGCTGTTTTTT.

The rearrangement links TRBV7-8 to TRBJ2-3; D call uncertain. Germline-derived CDR1 and CDR2 are SGHVS and FQNEAQ. The CDR3 runs 16 residues. Trimming took 0 bases from V and 2 from J, leaving 12 bases between them. This CDR3 reads CASSLAQVPTTDTQYF. The DNA of the CDR3 is TGTGCCAGCAGCTTAGCACAAGTTCCAACCACAGATACGCAGTATTTT.

In nucleotides, the CDR3 is TGTGCCAGCAGCTTAGGCCTAGACAGGACTAGCGGGAAGATGACAGATACGCAGTATTTT. Amino acids: CASSLGLDRTSGKMTDTQYF. The J gene is TRBJ2-3, the V gene TRBV13, with 12 positions matching TRBD2. This CDR3 has 20 residues. J lost 3 bases, V lost 0 bases, and 13 bases had no gene match. Germline V gene data show CDR1 as PRHDT and CDR2 as FYEKMQ (reference sequence).

The chain links TRBV11-2 to TRBJ1-4, with 8 bases matching TRBD1. This CDR3 has 16 amino acids. With V trimmed by 5 bases and J by 0 bases, 5 bases remained unmatched. The germline V gene has CDR1 SGHAT and CDR2 FQNNGV. The CDR3 region is CASSQTGESTNEKLFF. DNA for the CDR3: TGTGCCAGCAGCCAGACAGGGGAATCAACTAATGAAAAACTGTTTTTT.

The genes are TRBV5-6 and TRBJ2-1, with 7 bases fitting TRBD2. V dropped 2 bases and J dropped 0; count of bases not matched to a gene: 2. The CDR3 spans 15 residues. Germline-derived CDR1 and CDR2 are SGHDT and YYEEEE. CDR3 amino acids: CASSLAGSSYNEQFF. CDR3 DNA sequence: TGTGCCAGCAGCTTAGCGGGATCCTCCTACAATGAGCAGTTCTTC.

This clone was counted once. This chain uses TRBV7-2 with TRBJ1-2; D is perhaps TRBD1 (6 bases). Germline-derived CDR1 and CDR2 are SGHTA and FQGNSA. This CDR3 contains 16 residues. Trimming stripped 1 base from V and 4 bases from J, with 16 bases between. The CDR3 loop reads CASSLDGGHTVYGYTF. CDR3 bases: TGTGCCAGCAGCTTAGATGGGGGACACACAGTCTATGGCTACACCTTC.

The CDR3 spells CASSLTSGRAPDTQYF. The DNA for the CDR3 is TGTGCCAGCAGCTTAACTAGCGGGAGGGCCCCAGATACGCAGTATTTT. The V and J genes are TRBV7-3 and TRBJ2-3; 11 bases match TRBD2. Per the germline V gene, CDR1 is SGHTA and CDR2 is FQGTGA. This CDR3 has 16 residues. With V trimmed by 0 bases and J by 4 bases, 3 bases remained unmatched.